These 22 T cell receptor beta chains originate from one sample sequenced in a study of T cells after yellow fever vaccination. TCRdb fed the 5' RACE reads into MiXCR, producing one record per CDR3 protein. The sample holds about 320,000 distinct CDR3 sequences; about 10% are singletons and the top ten take about 3.5%. The sequenced sample was CD4+ T cells sorted from PBMCs, obtained 45 days after the yellow fever booster vaccination. These receptors were collected from a man between 18 and 29 years old who received the YFV17D yellow fever vaccine.

This clonotype was recorded many times. The J gene is TRBJ2-1, the V gene TRBV3-1; 9 bases fit TRBD2. The CDR3 extends over 16 amino acids. Germline CDR1 and CDR2: LGHDT and YNNKEL (reference sequence). The V gene end was trimmed by 3 bases and the J gene end by 4 bases; junction bases not matched to a gene: 7. The CDR3 spells CASSQYAGGAYNEQFF. CDR3 bases: TGTGCCAGCAGCCAGTACGCGGGGGGGGCATACAATGAGCAGTTCTTC.

This clonotype was recorded a few times. The chain carries TRBV28 and TRBJ2-7; D possibly corresponds to TRBD1 (6 bases). Germline-derived CDR1 and CDR2 are MDHEN and SYDVKM. CDR3 length: 11 residues. V dropped 11 bases and J dropped 2 bases, with 10 bases sitting between them. The chain's CDR3 is CAVGQTYEQYV. The CDR3 DNA follows: TGTGCCGTCGGACAGACCTACGAGCAGTACGTC.

This clonotype was counted between two and nine times. The chain's CDR3 is CASGAGGQSYEQYF. The CDR3 DNA reads TGTGCCAGCGGGGCTGGGGGACAGTCTTACGAGCAGTACTTC. The V gene is TRBV6-6, the J gene TRBJ2-7, with 7 bases aligning to TRBD1. CDR1 and CDR2 from the germline V gene are MNHNY and SVGAGI (reference sequence). V lost 8 bases, J lost 4 bases, and 11 bases stayed unmatched. The CDR3 sequence is 14 residues long.

The J gene is TRBJ2-6, the V gene TRBV5-1; no clear D gene. The ends were cut back, 0 bases at V and 4 bases at J, with 8 bases in the middle. The CDR3 sequence is 15 residues long. Germline loops: CDR1 SGHRS, CDR2 YFSETQ. The CDR3 DNA follows: TGCGCCAGCAGCTTGGGAAACACAGGGGCCAACGTCCTGACTTTC. Residues: CASSLGNTGANVLTF.

This clonotype appeared many times. V is TRBV13 and J is TRBJ2-7, with D perhaps TRBD1 or TRBD2 (5 bases each). CDR3 length: 14 amino acids. V lost 5 bases and J lost 2, with 13 bases in between. CDR1 and CDR2 from the germline V gene are PRHDT and FYEKMQ (reference sequence). This CDR3 reads CASSRGRPAYEQYV. CDR3 nucleotide sequence: TGTGCCAGCAGCCGGGGACGGCCCGCCTACGAGCAGTACGTC.

The CDR3 DNA reads TGCAGTGCCCAGAGGGGGGGACGCACAGATACGCAGTATTTT. Its translation: CSAQRGGRTDTQYF. The gene calls are TRBV20-1 and TRBJ2-3, with D possibly matching TRBD2 (7 bases). The germline V gene encodes CDR1 DFQATT and CDR2 SNEGSKA (reference sequence). Trimming stripped 6 bases from V and 1 base from J, with 14 bases between. This CDR3 spans 14 amino acids.

This clonotype was observed a handful of times. This chain joins TRBV20-1 and TRBJ1-2; 7 bases map to TRBD1. CDR1 is DFQATT and CDR2 is SNEGSKA in the germline V gene (reference sequence). V lost 6 bases and J lost 2; bases outside the gene matches: 3. The CDR3 spans 12 residues. The CDR3 DNA follows: TGCAGTGCGAGGACAGGCAACTATGGCTACACCTTC. It yields the protein CSARTGNYGYTF.

The chain has TRBV18 and TRBJ2-1; no clear D. Between the trimmed V and J ends, which lost 3 bases and 9 bases, there was a span of 12 bases. The germline V gene encodes CDR1 KGHSH and CDR2 LQKENI. The CDR3 runs to 13 residues. The CDR3 spells CASSPLAQTEQFF. Here the CDR3 DNA reads TGTGCCAGCTCACCCCTCGCTCAGACTGAGCAGTTCTTC.

This clonotype showed up just a few times. This chain links TRBV11-2 with TRBJ2-4, with 7 bases fitting TRBD1. The length of the CDR3 is 15 residues. Per germline, CDR1 SGHAT and CDR2 FQNNGV. J gave up 4 bases and V 4 bases, and 7 bases lay outside the gene matches. CDR3 sequence reads: CASSSRQGPKNIQYF. The CDR3 bases are TGTGCCAGCAGCTCCCGACAGGGACCTAAAAACATTCAGTACTTC.

This clonotype was observed many times. The V call is TRBV20-1, the J call TRBJ1-1; the D gene is possibly TRBD1 (5 bases). In germline, CDR1 is DFQATT, CDR2 SNEGSKA (reference sequence). Trimming pared 1 base from V and 4 bases from J, leaving 13 bases between. CDR3 length equals 14 residues. Written as DNA, the CDR3 is TGCAGTGCTAGAGTTCGGGGCTGGGGCACTGAAGCTTTCTTT. It yields the protein CSARVRGWGTEAFF.

This chain joins TRBV11-1 and TRBJ2-3; the match to TRBD2 covers 9 bases. CDR1 is SGHAT and CDR2 is FQDESV in the germline V gene (reference sequence). With V trimmed by 8 bases and J by 4 bases, 4 bases remained unmatched. The CDR3 extends over 13 amino acids. CDR3 region: CASCSGGSDTQYF. The CDR3 DNA sequence: TGTGCCAGCTGTAGCGGGGGATCAGATACGCAGTATTTT.

This clonotype came up once. This sequence joins TRBV4-2 and TRBJ2-6, with D unresolved. Trimming removed 2 bases from V and 1 base from J, with 3 bases in between. CDR3 length: 14 amino acids. Germline V gives CDR1 LGHNA, CDR2 YNFKEQ. The CDR3 reads CASSQKSGANVLTF. CDR3 DNA: TGTGCCAGCAGCCAAAAATCTGGGGCCAACGTCCTGACTTTC.

This clonotype was seen more than once but under ten times. J is TRBJ2-1 and V is TRBV5-1; 11 bases agree with TRBD1. Germline V gene data show CDR1 as SGHRS and CDR2 as YFSETQ. Trimming cost V 1 base and J 8 bases; bases outside gene matches: 5. The CDR3 has 15 residues. The CDR3 protein is CASSLRTGGLDEQFF. For the CDR3, the DNA is TGCGCCAGCAGCTTGCGGACAGGGGGCTTGGATGAGCAGTTCTTC.

The V and J genes are TRBV7-2 and TRBJ1-1; weak D call: TRBD1 (6 bases). This CDR3 contains 13 residues. Trimming took off 6 bases at V and 1 base at J, with 9 bases between the two ends. Germline CDR1 SGHTA, CDR2 FQGNSA. In nucleotides, the CDR3 is TGTGCCAGCAGGAGGGGGGCGAACACTGAAGCTTTCTTT. Residues: CASRRGANTEAFF.

This clonotype occurred once. The rearrangement links TRBV5-1 to TRBJ2-1, with a tentative D call TRBD2 (5 bases). The CDR3 length is 15 residues. CDR1 and CDR2 from the germline V gene are SGHRS and YFSETQ. V lost 1 base and J lost 5, with 13 bases in between. The CDR3, as DNA: TGCGCCAGCAGCTTGCGAGCGGAAAGGGACAATGAGCAGTTCTTC. Translation: CASSLRAERDNEQFF.

The V and J genes are TRBV11-3 and TRBJ2-1; D is uncertain. V lost 5 bases and J 8 bases, leaving 7 bases between the germline ends. The length of the CDR3 is 11 residues. Germline CDR1 is SGHNT and CDR2 is YENEEA. The CDR3 here is CASSHADEQFF. The CDR3 DNA sequence: TGTGCCAGCAGCCACGCGGATGAGCAGTTCTTC.

This clonotype was seen only a few times. The V call is TRBV9, the J call TRBJ1-3; D uncertain. This CDR3 region has 14 residues. V was trimmed by 3 bases and J by 9 bases, leaving 16 bases between them. Germline V lookup: CDR1 SGDLS, CDR2 YYNGEE. For the CDR3, the DNA is TGTGCCAGCAGCGACGGACGGATGTCAGGCACCATATATTTT. Translating it yields CASSDGRMSGTIYF.

This clonotype has only a few counts. The chain recombines TRBV12-5 with TRBJ2-5; D assignment may be TRBD1 or TRBD2 (5 bases each). The germline V gene has CDR1 LGHNT and CDR2 FRNRAP. The CDR3 has 13 amino acids. V lost 7 bases and J 4 bases, leaving 13 bases between the germline ends. The CDR3, as DNA: TGTGCTAGTGCCCCGAGGGGTCGAGAGACCCAGTACTTC. It specifies CASAPRGRETQYF.

The V gene is TRBV6-4, the J gene TRBJ1-6; D is undetermined. Germline V CDR1 and CDR2: MRHNA, SNTAGT. Trimming removed 3 bases at V and 7 bases at J, with 16 bases between. The CDR3 is 16 residues long. In DNA form, the CDR3 reads TGTGCCAGCAGTGATTTTTTGGACGGGAGGAATTCACCCCTCCACTTT. This sequence encodes CASSDFLDGRNSPLHF.

V is TRBV10-3 and J is TRBJ1-5, with TRBD1 identical over 8 bases. The CDR3 has 14 amino acids. V gave up 6 bases and J gave up 4 bases; unmatched junction bases: 5. The germline V gene encodes CDR1 ENHRY and CDR2 SYGVKD. DNA of the CDR3: TGTGCCATCAGCGTACAGGGGGGGAATCAGCCCCAGCATTTT. Its translation: CAISVQGGNQPQHF.

This clonotype was seen a few times. The rearrangement links TRBV10-3 to TRBJ2-3; 11 positions agree with TRBD2. The CDR3 loop spans 14 amino acids. In germline, CDR1 is ENHRY, CDR2 SYGVKD. The trim removed 10 bases at V and 2 bases at J, leaving 5 bases unmatched. The CDR3 coding sequence is TGTGCCACGACTAGCGGGGAATACACAGATACGCAGTATTTT. Translated, it gives CATTSGEYTDTQYF.

This chain joins TRBV27 and TRBJ2-5, with a weak D call TRBD1 (5 bases). The germline V and J ends were trimmed by 5 bases and 0 bases, with 13 bases remaining between them. CDR1 MNHEY and CDR2 SMNVEV come from the germline V gene (reference sequence). The CDR3 contains 15 residues. The CDR3 nucleotides read TGTGCCAGCAGTAAAACAGGAACGTACCAAGAGACCCAGTACTTC. It encodes CASSKTGTYQETQYF.